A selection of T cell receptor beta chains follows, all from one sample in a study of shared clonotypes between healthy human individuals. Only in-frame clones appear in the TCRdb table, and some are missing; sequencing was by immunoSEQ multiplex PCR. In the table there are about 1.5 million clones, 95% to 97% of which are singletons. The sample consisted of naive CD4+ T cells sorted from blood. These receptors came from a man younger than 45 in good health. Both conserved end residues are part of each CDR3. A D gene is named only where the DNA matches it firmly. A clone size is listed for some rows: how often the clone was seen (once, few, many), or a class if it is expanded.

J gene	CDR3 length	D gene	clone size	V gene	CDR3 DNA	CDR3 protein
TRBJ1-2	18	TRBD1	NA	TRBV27	TGTGCCAGCAGTTTGGTTCTGGACAGGGGGTATCGGAACTATGGCTACACCTTC	CASSLVLDRGYRNYGYTF
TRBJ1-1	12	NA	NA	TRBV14	TGTGCCAGCAGCCTGGGGGTCCCTGAAGCTTTCTTT	CASSLGVPEAFF
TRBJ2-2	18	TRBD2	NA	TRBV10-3	TGTGCCATCAGGACGTGGAGCGGGAGCGGTCGGAACACCGGGGAGCTGTTTTTT	CAIRTWSGSGRNTGELFF
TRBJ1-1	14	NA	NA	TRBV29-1	TGCAGCGTCTCCGTGGGGGTAACGGACACTGAAGCTTTCTTT	CSVSVGVTDTEAFF
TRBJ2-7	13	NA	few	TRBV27	TGTGCCAGCAGGCAACAGGGAAGGAGCGAGCAGTACTTC	CASRQQGRSEQYF
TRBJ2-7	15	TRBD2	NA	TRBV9	TGTGCCAGCAGCCCCACGGGACTAGCGGGATACGAGCAGTACTTC	CASSPTGLAGYEQYF
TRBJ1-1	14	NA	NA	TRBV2	TGTGCCAGCAGTGATCCCCCATGGGACACTGAAGCTTTCTTT	CASSDPPWDTEAFF
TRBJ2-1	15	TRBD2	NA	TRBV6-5	TGTGCCAGCAGTTACCCTAGCGGGGTCCTCAATGAGCAGTTCTTC	CASSYPSGVLNEQFF
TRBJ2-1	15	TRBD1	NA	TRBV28	TGTGCCAGCAGTTTGGGGGGACAGGGTCTCAATGAGCAGTTCTTC	CASSLGGQGLNEQFF
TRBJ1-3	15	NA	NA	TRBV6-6	TGTGCCAGCAGTTACTCGAGAGGGGTTGGAAACACCATATATTTT	CASSYSRGVGNTIYF
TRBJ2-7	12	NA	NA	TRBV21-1	TGTGCCAGCAGCAAAGTGGTTGGGGAGCAGTACTTC	CASSKVVGEQYF
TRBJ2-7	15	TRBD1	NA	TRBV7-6	TGTGCCAGCACCCAATGGACAGGCGACTCCTACGAGCAGTACTTC	CASTQWTGDSYEQYF
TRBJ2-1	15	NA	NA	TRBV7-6	TGTGCCAGCAGCCGGTCTCCGGGGTCCTACAATGAGCAGTTCTTC	CASSRSPGSYNEQFF
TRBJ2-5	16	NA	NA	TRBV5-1	TGCGCCAGCAGCTTGGGAACAGACCCGCTCCAAGAGACCCAGTACTTC	CASSLGTDPLQETQYF
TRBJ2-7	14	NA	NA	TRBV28	TGTGCCAGCATCCCCTCCCTCCCGAGCTACGAGCAGTACTTC	CASIPSLPSYEQYF
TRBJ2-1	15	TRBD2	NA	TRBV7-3	TGTGCCAGCAGCCCACCCGGGACTACCTACAATGAGCAGTTCTTC	CASSPPGTTYNEQFF
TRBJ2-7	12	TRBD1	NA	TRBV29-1	TGCAGCGGCGGGACAGGGTCCTACGAGCAGTACTTC	CSGGTGSYEQYF
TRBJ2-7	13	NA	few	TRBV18	TGTGCCAGCTCACCGAATCAGGCCTACGAGCAGTACTTC	CASSPNQAYEQYF
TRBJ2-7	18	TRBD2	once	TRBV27	TGTGCCAGCGGGGGAAGACTAGCGGGAGGACATAGCTCCTACGAGCAGTACTTC	CASGGRLAGGHSSYEQYF
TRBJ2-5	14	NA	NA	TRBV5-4	TGTGCCAGCAGCCCAGGGACGCGGCAAGAGACCCAGTACTTC	CASSPGTRQETQYF
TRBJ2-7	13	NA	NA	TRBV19	TGTGCCAGTAGTCTGGGACTTTCCTACGAGCAGTACTTC	CASSLGLSYEQYF
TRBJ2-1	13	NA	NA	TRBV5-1	TGCGCCAGCAGCTTTGCCAGGGTCAATGAGCAGTTCTTC	CASSFARVNEQFF
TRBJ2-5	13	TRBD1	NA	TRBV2	TGTGCCAGCAGCGCAGGGGGCTTAGAGACCCAGTACTTC	CASSAGGLETQYF
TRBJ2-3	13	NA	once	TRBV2	TGTGCCAGCAGTTGGGAGACAAACGATCCGCAGTATTTT	CASSWETNDPQYF
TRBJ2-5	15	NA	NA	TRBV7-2	TGTGCCAGCAGCCCGTCAAGAGGGCGCGGAGAGACCCAGTACTTC	CASSPSRGRGETQYF
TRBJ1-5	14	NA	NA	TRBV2	TGTGCCAGCAGTGAAATCTACAGCAATCAGCCCCAGCATTTT	CASSEIYSNQPQHF
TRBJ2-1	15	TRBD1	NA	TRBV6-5	TGTGCCAGCAAGGCCGGGACAGGGAGTTACAATGAGCAGTTCTTC	CASKAGTGSYNEQFF
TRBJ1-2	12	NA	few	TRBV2	TGTGCCAGCAGGGACAGTAACTATGGCTACACCTTC	CASRDSNYGYTF
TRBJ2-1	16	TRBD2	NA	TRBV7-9	TGTGCCAGCAGCTTAGCCGTAGCGGGAGGGAATCATGAGCAGTTCTTC	CASSLAVAGGNHEQFF
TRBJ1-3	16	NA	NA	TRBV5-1	TGCGCCAGCAGCTTGGCTTCCGGATACTCTGGAAACACCATATATTTT	CASSLASGYSGNTIYF
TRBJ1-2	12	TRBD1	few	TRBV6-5	TGTGCCAGCAGTGGCAGGGGGGGAGGCTACACCTTC	CASSGRGGGYTF
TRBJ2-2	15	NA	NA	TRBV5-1	TGCGCCAGCAGCCCCGGGGATGGGGGAACCGGGGAGCTGTTTTTT	CASSPGDGGTGELFF
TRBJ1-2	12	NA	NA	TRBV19	TGTGCCAGTAGAGGGCCCCGCCTGAGCTACACCTTC	CASRGPRLSYTF
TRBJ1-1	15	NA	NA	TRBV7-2	TGTGCCAGCAGCTTAGCTATTCTTACGAACACTGAAGCTTTCTTT	CASSLAILTNTEAFF
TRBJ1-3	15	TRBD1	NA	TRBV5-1	TGCGCCAGCAGCTCCACAGGGGCGACAGGAAACACCATATATTTT	CASSSTGATGNTIYF
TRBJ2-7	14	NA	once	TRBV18	TGTGCCAGCTCGATTACAGGGATTTGGAACGAGCAGTACTTC	CASSITGIWNEQYF
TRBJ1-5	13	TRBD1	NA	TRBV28	TGTGCCAGCAGCGGGACAGGGGGCTGGACCCAGCATTTT	CASSGTGGWTQHF
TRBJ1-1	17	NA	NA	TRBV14	TGTGCCAGCAGCCGAAGCCGGGCCCTTAAGGTGAACACTGAAGCTTTCTTT	CASSRSRALKVNTEAFF
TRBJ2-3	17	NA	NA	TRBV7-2	TGTGCCAGCAGCTTAGTCCAGGGGAAGACTCGGGCGAATACGCAGTATTTT	CASSLVQGKTRANTQYF
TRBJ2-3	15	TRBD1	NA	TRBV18	TGTGCCAGCTCACTTCTCCAGGGGGCACAAGATACGCAGTATTTT	CASSLLQGAQDTQYF
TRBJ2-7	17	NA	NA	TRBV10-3	TGTGCCATCAGTGAGTCGCCCGTTGGGGCTGGACTATACGAGCAGTACTTC	CAISESPVGAGLYEQYF
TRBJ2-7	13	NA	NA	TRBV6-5	TGTGCCAGCAGTTACGGGACTCGCTACGAGCAGTACTTC	CASSYGTRYEQYF
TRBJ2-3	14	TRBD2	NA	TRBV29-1	TGCAGCGACCGGACTAGCGGGAGGGATGATACGCAGTATTTT	CSDRTSGRDDTQYF
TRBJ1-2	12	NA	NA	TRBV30	TGTGCCTTTGGGGCGACCTCCTATGGCTACACCTTC	CAFGATSYGYTF
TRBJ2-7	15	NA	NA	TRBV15	TGTGCCACCAGCAGAGATCCACTAGCATCCTACGAGCAGTACTTC	CATSRDPLASYEQYF
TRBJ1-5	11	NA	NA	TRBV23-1	TGCGCCACCACACTGTATCAGCCCCAGCATTTT	CATTLYQPQHF